These 29 T cell receptor beta chains were sequenced from one sample in a study of blood T cell repertoires in COVID-19. Sequencing used immunoSEQ multiplex PCR; TCRdb keeps in-frame clones, though not all of them. The sample consists of more than 65,000 clones, more than 70% of them appearing once. The sample was peripheral blood. The receptors stem from a woman aged 60-75 years with acute or convalescent COVID-19.

This clone was observed once. The chain carries TRBV24-1 and TRBJ2-2, with D possibly matching TRBD2 (5 bases). Germline lookup yields CDR1 KGHDR and CDR2 SFDVKD. V was cut by 4 bases and J by 6 bases, with 14 bases left in between. CDR3 length equals 15 residues. The CDR3 reads CATSDPHTRAGELFF. The CDR3 DNA reads as TGTGCCACCAGTGACCCGCATACTAGGGCCGGGGAGCTGTTTTTT.

The chain couples TRBV5-4 to TRBJ1-2, with a tentative D call TRBD1 (6 bases). V was trimmed by 3 bases and J by 5 bases, leaving 20 bases between them. The CDR3 contains 16 residues. Germline CDR1 SGHNT, CDR2 YYREEE (reference sequence). The CDR3 sequence: CASSSGQNQPTYGYTF. DNA of the CDR3: TGTGCCAGCAGCTCAGGACAGAACCAGCCCACATATGGCTACACCTTC.

This clone was seen a few times. The genes are TRBV5-6 and TRBJ1-1, with D perhaps TRBD1 (6 bases). The CDR3 sequence is 14 residues long. Per germline, CDR1 SGHDT and CDR2 YYEEEE. Trimming removed 4 bases from V and 4 bases from J, with 14 bases in between. In nucleotides, the CDR3 is TGTGCCAGCAGCCCTTCCAGGGGCGGCACTGAAGCTTTCTTT. This codes for CASSPSRGGTEAFF. Supplemented by reference TRBV5-6 and TRBJ1-1, the full variable domain reads DAGVTQSPTHLIKTRGQQVTLRCSPKSGHDTVSWYQQALGQGPQFIFQYYEEEERQRGNFPDRFSGHQFPNYSSELNVNALLLGDSALYLCASSPSRGGTEAFFGQGTRLTVV.

The chain links TRBV11-3 to TRBJ2-1; D might be TRBD1 (5 bases). Trimming shortened V by 5 bases and J by 4 bases, and 9 bases separated the two germline ends. The CDR3 totals 13 residues. From germline, CDR1 is SGHNT and CDR2 YENEEA. This CDR3 reads CASSVSGYNEQFF. CDR3 bases: TGTGCCAGCAGCGTCTCAGGGTACAATGAGCAGTTCTTC.

This clone was counted once. V gene TRBV28 combines with J gene TRBJ1-2; D perhaps matches TRBD1 (6 bases). V was pared by 7 bases and J by 4 bases, with 16 bases between. The CDR3 runs to 14 residues. CDR1 is MDHEN and CDR2 is SYDVKM in the germline V gene. This chain's CDR3 is CASTWGGLSYGYTF. DNA for the CDR3: TGTGCCAGCACCTGGGGGGGCCTTTCCTATGGCTACACCTTC.

The chain carries TRBV6-5 and TRBJ1-5, with 9 bases lining up with TRBD1. The V gene end was trimmed by 6 bases and the J gene end by 5 bases; junction bases not matched to a gene: 8. This CDR3 spans 15 amino acids. In germline, CDR1 is MNHEY, CDR2 SVGAGI. The CDR3 coding sequence is TGTGCCAGCAGCTCCGGGACAGGGAATGATCAGCCCCAGCATTTT. It yields the protein CASSSGTGNDQPQHF.

The rearrangement uses TRBV28 and TRBJ2-7, with D perhaps TRBD2 (5 bases). CDR1 and CDR2 (germline): MDHEN, SYDVKM. The CDR3 runs to 13 residues. Deletions cut 1 base from V and 4 bases from J, with 8 bases between. The CDR3 DNA sequence: TGTGCCAGCAGTTTATTGCCGGGATACGAGCAGTACTTC. This gives the protein CASSLLPGYEQYF.

The rearrangement joins TRBV7-3 to TRBJ2-1; 8 bases agree with TRBD2. Looked up from germline, CDR1 is SGHTA and CDR2 is FQGTGA. After removal of 0 bases from V and 4 bases from J, the junction contained 5 bases not matched to a gene. This CDR3 has 16 residues. The CDR3 DNA is TGTGCCAGCAGCTTAACGAGACAGCGGGGGTACAATGAGCAGTTCTTC. This translates into CASSLTRQRGYNEQFF. Full variable domain (rest looked up from reference TRBV7-3 and TRBJ2-1): GAGVSQTPSNKVTEKGKYVELRCDPISGHTALYWYRQSLGQGPEFLIYFQGTGAADDSGLPNDRFFAVRPEGSVSTLKIQRTERGDSAVYLCASSLTRQRGYNEQFFGPGTRLTVL.

The rearrangement uses TRBV5-4 and TRBJ2-7; 13 nucleotides align to TRBD2. With V trimmed by 4 bases and J by 3 bases, 4 bases remained unmatched. The CDR3 is 15 residues long. Germline V gene lookup returns CDR1 SGHNT and CDR2 YYREEE (reference sequence). The CDR3 nucleotides read TGTGCCAGCAGCCGGACTAGCGGGGGCCACTACGAGCAGTACTTC. It encodes CASSRTSGGHYEQYF.

V and J are TRBV18 and TRBJ1-2; unclear D gene. The CDR3 consists of 13 residues. With 3 bases removed from V and 6 bases from J, the gap between germline ends came to 11 bases. From germline, CDR1 is KGHSH and CDR2 LQKENI. DNA of the CDR3: TGTGCCAGCTCACCCCGGTTCCTGGATGGCTACACCTTC. Its protein is CASSPRFLDGYTF.

The chain recombines TRBV9 with TRBJ1-4, with TRBD1 matching 8 bases. With 3 bases clipped from V and 5 bases from J, the junction kept 6 bases outside the gene matches. CDR3 size: 15 residues. Germline V gene lookup returns CDR1 SGDLS and CDR2 YYNGEE. CDR3 sequence: CASSALDRGNEKLFF. The CDR3 nucleotides read TGTGCCAGCAGCGCTCTCGACAGGGGAAATGAAAAACTGTTTTTT.

The V gene is TRBV7-9, the J gene TRBJ2-7, with D uncertain. Germline CDR1 SEHNR, CDR2 FQNEAQ (reference sequence). V was clipped by 1 base and J by 3 bases, with 7 bases between them. CDR3 length: 13 residues. CDR3 nucleotide sequence: TGTGCCAGCAGCTTAGGACATAGCTACGAGCAGTACTTC. Its translation is CASSLGHSYEQYF.

Here the CDR3 reads CASSVGPTQPQHF. In nucleotides, the CDR3 is TGTGCCAGCAGCGTTGGGCCTACTCAGCCCCAGCATTTT. The chain links TRBV9 to TRBJ1-5; unclear D gene. Looked up from germline, CDR1 is SGDLS and CDR2 is YYNGEE. The germline V and J ends were trimmed by 2 bases and 6 bases, with 9 bases remaining between them. This CDR3 region has 13 residues.

This chain connects TRBV6-6 to TRBJ1-1; TRBD1 aligns across 8 bases. The germline V gene has CDR1 MNHNY and CDR2 SVGAGI (reference sequence). The V gene end was trimmed by 6 bases and the J gene end by 4 bases; junction bases not matched to a gene: 10. The CDR3 spans 15 residues. CDR3 amino acids: CASRPRTGPLTEAFF. The CDR3 bases are TGTGCCAGCAGACCCAGGACAGGGCCTCTCACTGAAGCTTTCTTT.

The V gene is TRBV12-3 or TRBV12-4, the J gene TRBJ1-2; no definite D call. CDR3 size: 11 residues. Trimming shortened V by 4 bases and J by 8 bases, and 8 bases separated the two germline ends. Here the CDR3 reads CASSSEWGYTF. CDR3 bases: TGTGCCAGCAGTTCTGAGTGGGGCTACACCTTC.

The chain links TRBV19 to TRBJ1-6; D uncertain. The V gene's germline CDR1 is LNHDA and CDR2 SQIVND (reference sequence). The CDR3 is made up of 13 amino acids. The V and J ends lost 3 bases and 8 bases respectively, with 8 bases between them. For the CDR3, the DNA is TGTGCCAGTAGTATCTTAGGAGATTCACCCCTCCACTTT. This sequence encodes CASSILGDSPLHF.

The chain is built from TRBV4-3 and TRBJ1-6, with D uncertain. Germline V gene data show CDR1 as LGHNA and CDR2 as YSLEER. CDR3 size: 16 residues. V shed 0 bases and J shed 4 bases, with 10 bases lying between them. The CDR3 sequence is CASSQEAQPYNSPLHF. The CDR3, as DNA: TGCGCCAGCAGCCAAGAAGCCCAACCATATAATTCACCCCTCCACTTT.

The count of this clone is one. V is TRBV10-1 and J is TRBJ1-4, with D possibly TRBD1 on 5 matching bases. Germline V lookup: CDR1 WNHNN, CDR2 SYGVQD (reference sequence). Trimming pared 10 bases from V and 0 bases from J, leaving 18 bases between. The CDR3 consists of 16 residues. This CDR3 is CATLPREVSTNEKLFF. The CDR3 DNA follows: TGCGCCACCCTACCCAGGGAGGTCTCAACTAATGAAAAACTGTTTTTT.

This clone was detected a few times. The gene calls are TRBV23-1 and TRBJ1-4; D not certain. TRBV23-1 is recorded as an ORF, its role being uncertain. Between the trimmed V and J ends, which lost 8 bases and 4 bases, there was a span of 17 bases. The CDR3 loop spans 15 amino acids. CDR3 residues: CASGRRQFNNEKLFF. The CDR3 region has the DNA TGCGCCAGCGGTCGGAGGCAGTTCAATAATGAAAAACTGTTTTTT.

The chain links TRBV29-1 to TRBJ2-3; 12 bases match TRBD2. Germline-derived CDR1 and CDR2 are SQVTM and ANQGSEA. The J segment lost 4 bases and the V segment lost 7 bases, leaving 6 bases of the junction unmatched. This CDR3 region has 14 residues. Here the CDR3 DNA reads TGCAGCGCAGCTAGCGGGGGGGCCTCAGATACGCAGTATTTT. Protein: CSAASGGASDTQYF.

The chain combines TRBV7-6 with TRBJ2-1; 12 bases are shared with TRBD2. The CDR3 runs 15 residues. Germline CDR1 SGHVS, CDR2 FNYEAQ. The J segment lost 9 bases and the V segment lost 1 base, leaving 4 bases of the junction unmatched. CDR3 DNA: TGTGCCAGCAGCTTAGTGGCTAGCGGGGGGGGTGAGCAGTTCTTC. Translating gives CASSLVASGGGEQFF.

Turning to this clone: The same CDR3 also results from other DNA sequences found in this sample. The chain uses TRBV7-9 and TRBJ2-1; possibly TRBD1 for D (6 bases). CDR1 and CDR2 (germline): SEHNR, FQNEAQ (reference sequence). CDR3 length equals 12 residues. Trimming stripped 5 bases from V and 6 bases from J, with 8 bases between. The CDR3 region has the DNA TGTGCCAGCAGCCTGGACAGCAATGAGCAGTTCTTC. Its translation is CASSLDSNEQFF. The variable domain in full, with the rest retrieved from reference TRBV7-9 and TRBJ2-1, is DTGVSQNPRHKITKRGQNVTFRCDPISEHNRLYWYRQTLGQGPEFLTYFQNEAQLEKSRLLSDRFSAERPKGSFSTLEIQRTEQGDSAMYLCASSLDSNEQFFGPGTRLTVL.

The J gene is TRBJ1-2, the V gene TRBV24-1; a possible D gene is TRBD1 (6 bases). V was cut by 4 bases and J by 4 bases, with 12 bases left in between. CDR1 is KGHDR and CDR2 is SFDVKD in the germline V gene. The CDR3 is made up of 14 amino acids. The CDR3 sequence is CATSDSDSSYGYTF. CDR3 sequence (DNA): TGTGCCACCAGTGACTCGGACAGCTCCTATGGCTACACCTTC.

The chain couples TRBV28 to TRBJ1-2, with 8 nucleotides matching TRBD1. The CDR3 loop spans 13 amino acids. The V gene's germline CDR1 is MDHEN and CDR2 SYDVKM. The V gene end was trimmed by 4 bases and the J gene end by 6 bases; junction bases not matched to a gene: 4. For the CDR3, the DNA is TGTGCCAGCAGTTCAGGGGGCAGGCATGGCTACACCTTC. It encodes CASSSGGRHGYTF.

The chain employs TRBV7-8 and TRBJ1-1; D is undetermined. V lost 0 bases, J lost 5 bases, and 10 bases lay in between. This CDR3 is 14 amino acids long. Germline V lookup: CDR1 SGHVS, CDR2 FQNEAQ. CDR3 DNA sequence: TGTGCCAGCAGCTTAGCGGGGAGTAGGACTGAAGCTTTCTTT. It yields the protein CASSLAGSRTEAFF. Supplemented by reference TRBV7-8 and TRBJ1-1, the full variable domain reads GAGVSQSPRYKVAKRGQDVALRCDPISGHVSLFWYQQALGQGPEFLTYFQNEAQLDKSGLPSDRFFAERPEGSVSTLKIQRTQQEDSAVYLCASSLAGSRTEAFFGQGTRLTVV.

V usage is TRBV9 and J usage is TRBJ2-3, with 7 bases that match TRBD1. Germline V gene data show CDR1 as SGDLS and CDR2 as YYNGEE. CDR3 size: 16 residues. After removal of 0 bases from V and 3 bases from J, the junction contained 7 bases not matched to a gene. CDR3 amino acids: CASSVEGKGATDTQYF. For the CDR3, the DNA is TGTGCCAGCAGCGTAGAAGGGAAGGGGGCAACAGATACGCAGTATTTT. The variable domain in full, with the rest retrieved from reference TRBV9 and TRBJ2-3, is DSGVTQTPKHLITATGQRVTLRCSPRSGDLSVYWYQQSLDQGLQFLIQYYNGEERAKGNILERFSAQQFPDLHSELNLSSLELGDSALYFCASSVEGKGATDTQYFGPGTRLTVL.

The rearrangement joins TRBV18 to TRBJ1-1; D is ambiguous. Germline V CDR1 and CDR2: KGHSH, LQKENI. Trimming left V 6 bases short and J 0 bases short, with 11 bases between. This CDR3 spans 14 amino acids. CDR3 DNA: TGTGCCAGCTCGTCCAGGTCCATGAACACTGAAGCTTTCTTT. Translation gives CASSSRSMNTEAFF.

This chain connects TRBV9 to TRBJ1-2; 7 positions match TRBD1. The length of the CDR3 is 12 residues. Germline-derived CDR1 and CDR2 are SGDLS and YYNGEE. The V segment lost 3 bases and the J segment 6 bases; nucleotides outside the gene matches: 2. Here the CDR3 DNA reads TGTGCCAGCAGCGAACAGGGGAATGGCTACACCTTC. It translates to CASSEQGNGYTF.

The chain joins TRBV11-2 to TRBJ1-6, with 7 bases fitting TRBD1. The CDR3 covers 13 residues. Trimming cost V 5 bases and J 10 bases; bases outside gene matches: 5. Germline V gene data show CDR1 as SGHAT and CDR2 as FQNNGV. The CDR3 DNA reads as TGTGCCAGCAGCCTCACAGGGGACTCACCCCTCCACTTT. It codes for CASSLTGDSPLHF.